Presented here are 31 T cell receptor beta chains from one specimen sequenced in a study of vaccination and CD4 T cells after COVID-19. These TCRs are of unknown antigen specificity. An Oncomine TCR Beta short-read assay was used to sequence the DNA from cultured CD4+ T cells. TCRdb ran MiXCR on the PCR reads and lists one entry per CDR3 protein. The table has 20,000 to 25,000 distinct CDR3 sequences, less than 70% seen once; the top ten hold around 5.4%. The treatment was: approximately nine-day PBMC culture with coronavirus spike peptide pools or control peptides (ViraFEST assay). Sequenced material: CD4+ T cells from blood, cultured in vitro. The receptors shown here come from a human donor who had recovered from COVID-19.

This clonotype occurred a few times. The chain employs TRBV20-1 and TRBJ2-7, with D perhaps matching TRBD1 (6 bases). This CDR3 contains 17 residues. Deletions cut 0 bases from V and 2 bases from J, with 20 bases between. Germline CDR1 is DFQATT and CDR2 is SNEGSKA (reference sequence). The CDR3 sequence: CSAREKESWDTPYEQYF. The CDR3 coding sequence is TGCAGTGCTAGAGAAAAGGAGTCTTGGGACACTCCCTACGAGCAGTACTTC.

The rearrangement links TRBV27 to TRBJ2-7, with D tentatively TRBD2 (5 bases). There are 13 residues in the CDR3. V was trimmed by 6 bases and J by 3 bases, leaving 12 bases between them. Germline V lookup: CDR1 MNHEY, CDR2 SMNVEV (reference sequence). Here the CDR3 reads CASSPRGLYEQYF. In nucleotides, the CDR3 is TGTGCCAGCAGCCCCCGCGGACTCTACGAGCAGTACTTC.

The genes are TRBV7-6 and TRBJ2-5; 10 positions match TRBD2. Losses at the gene ends were 1 base for V and 4 bases for J; bases not matched to a gene: 3. This CDR3 has 15 amino acids. The V gene's germline CDR1 is SGHVS and CDR2 FNYEAQ. CDR3 DNA sequence: TGTGCCAGCAGCTTAGACAGGACTAGCGGAGAGACCCAGTACTTC. Amino acids: CASSLDRTSGETQYF. The entire variable domain, with the rest obtained from reference TRBV7-6 and TRBJ2-5, is as follows: GAGVSQSPRYKVTKRGQDVALRCDPISGHVSLYWYRQALGQGPEFLTYFNYEAQQDKSGLPNDRFSAERPEGSISTLTIQRTEQRDSAMYRCASSLDRTSGETQYFGPGTRLLVL.

The V and J genes are TRBV10-1 and TRBJ2-3; tentative D call: TRBD2 (6 bases). CDR3 length: 14 amino acids. The germline V gene has CDR1 WNHNN and CDR2 SYGVQD (reference sequence). Trimming removed 6 bases at V and 0 bases at J, with 10 bases between. The CDR3 loop reads CASSSGFSTDTQYF. Here the CDR3 DNA reads TGCGCCAGCAGCAGCGGGTTCAGCACAGATACGCAGTATTTT.

CDR3 sequence reads: CAGVDTEAFF. The DNA for the CDR3 is TGCGCGGGGGTGGACACTGAAGCTTTCTTT. This sequence joins TRBV29-1 and TRBJ1-1; D might be TRBD1 (5 bases). Germline lookup yields CDR1 SQVTM and CDR2 ANQGSEA. CDR3 length equals 10 residues.

V usage is TRBV19 and J usage is TRBJ2-2; no reliable D call. CDR3 size: 13 residues. CDR1 is LNHDA and CDR2 is SQIVND in the germline V gene (reference sequence). V lost 4 bases and J lost 7, with 10 bases in between. The CDR3 sequence: CASSKEPGGELFF. The CDR3 coding sequence is TGTGCCAGTAGTAAAGAGCCTGGCGGGGAGCTGTTTTTT.

This chain joins TRBV7-6 and TRBJ2-7; TRBD1 or TRBD2 may be the D gene (7 bases each). V was clipped by 5 bases and J by 6 bases, with 20 bases between them. Germline CDR1 SGHVS, CDR2 FNYEAQ. The CDR3 runs to 15 residues. CDR3 in amino acids: CASSPRGGYEREQYF. The CDR3 DNA sequence: TGTGCCAGCAGCCCCAGGGGGGGGTATGAACGCGAGCAGTACTTC. The whole variable domain, filled in from reference TRBV7-6 and TRBJ2-7, reads GAGVSQSPRYKVTKRGQDVALRCDPISGHVSLYWYRQALGQGPEFLTYFNYEAQQDKSGLPNDRFSAERPEGSISTLTIQRTEQRDSAMYRCASSPRGGYEREQYFGPGTRLTVT.

This clonotype was seen only a few times. The chain carries TRBV4-2 and TRBJ2-3, with 9 bases aligning to TRBD2. The CDR3 consists of 16 residues. Germline V gene data show CDR1 as LGHNA and CDR2 as YNFKEQ. J gave up 4 bases and V 2 bases, and 7 bases lay outside the gene matches. The CDR3 spells CASSQTGLAGPDTQYF. The CDR3 DNA follows: TGTGCCAGCAGCCAAACGGGACTAGCTGGGCCAGATACGCAGTATTTT.

This sequence joins TRBV11-2 and TRBJ1-2; a possible D gene is TRBD1 (6 bases). V lost 4 bases to trimming and J lost 5 bases, with 17 bases between them. Germline V CDR1 and CDR2: SGHAT, FQNNGV. CDR3 size: 15 residues. The CDR3 reads CASSSAADSAYGYTF. DNA for the CDR3: TGTGCCAGCAGCTCCGCCGCGGACAGTGCATATGGCTACACCTTC.

V usage is TRBV7-9 and J usage is TRBJ1-2; 7 positions match TRBD1. Trimming took 5 bases from V and 4 from J; bases not matched to a gene: 16. This CDR3 is 17 amino acids long. Germline V gene sequence: CDR1 SEHNR, CDR2 FQNEAQ (reference sequence). The CDR3 region is CASSPNGQAVISYGYTF. DNA for the CDR3: TGTGCCAGCAGCCCAAACGGACAGGCGGTGATTAGCTATGGCTACACCTTC.

The gene calls are TRBV9 and TRBJ1-1; no firm D call. The CDR3 consists of 13 residues. Trimming shortened V by 0 bases and J by 4 bases, and 7 bases separated the two germline ends. Germline V gene data show CDR1 as SGDLS and CDR2 as YYNGEE. The CDR3 DNA follows: TGTGCCAGCAGCGTAGATGAAGGCACTGAAGCTTTCTTT. Residues: CASSVDEGTEAFF.

The V gene is TRBV24-1, the J gene TRBJ2-5, with 11 bases lining up with TRBD1. CDR1 is KGHDR, CDR2 SFDVKD, per germline. V shed 5 bases and J 9 bases; nucleotides not matched to a gene: 7. The CDR3 spans 14 residues. CDR3 protein: CATSGGQGGMAQYF. In DNA form, the CDR3 reads TGTGCCACCAGTGGGGGACAGGGGGGGATGGCCCAGTACTTC.

In its sample, this clonotype was seen a few times. The rearrangement joins TRBV20-1 to TRBJ2-3; no firm D call. This CDR3 spans 13 amino acids. The V and J ends lost 6 bases and 8 bases respectively, with 18 bases between them. Germline-derived CDR1 and CDR2 are DFQATT and SNEGSKA (reference sequence). In DNA, the CDR3 is TGCAGTGCACCCTCGACCGGTACCATTACGCAGTATTTT. Translation: CSAPSTGTITQYF.

This clonotype was recorded a few times. The chain has TRBV27 and TRBJ1-1, with D possibly TRBD1 on 5 matching bases. The CDR3 covers 15 residues. CDR1 MNHEY and CDR2 SMNVEV come from the germline V gene (reference sequence). V shed 8 bases and J shed 0 bases, with 16 bases lying between them. The CDR3 nucleotides read TGTGCCAGCTCTTCCGCGGGACGGATGAACACTGAAGCTTTCTTT. Residues: CASSSAGRMNTEAFF.

V is TRBV11-2 and J is TRBJ2-3, with 8 bases matching TRBD2. The CDR3 has 14 amino acids. Germline CDR1 SGHAT, CDR2 FQNNGV. V trimming: 1 base; J trimming: 4 bases; junction bases outside the gene matches: 1. CDR3 region: CASSLGTSPDTQYF. The DNA of the CDR3 is TGTGCCAGCAGCTTAGGGACTAGCCCAGATACGCAGTATTTT. Drawing the rest from reference TRBV11-2 and TRBJ2-3, the complete variable domain is EAGVAQSPRYKIIEKRQSVAFWCNPISGHATLYWYQQILGQGPKLLIQFQNNGVVDDSQLPKDRFSAERLKGVDSTLKIQPAKLEDSAVYLCASSLGTSPDTQYFGPGTRLTVL.

There are a few counts of this clonotype. V gene TRBV20-1 combines with J gene TRBJ2-2, with D possibly being TRBD1 (6 bases). Germline V lookup: CDR1 DFQATT, CDR2 SNEGSKA (reference sequence). The CDR3 has 14 amino acids. V lost 2 bases and J lost 2, with 9 bases in between. The CDR3 loop is CSARQGTNTGELFF. The CDR3 nucleotides read TGCAGTGCTAGACAGGGGACAAACACCGGGGAGCTGTTTTTT.

The V gene is TRBV2, the J gene TRBJ2-7; a possible D gene is TRBD2 (6 bases). The germline CDR1 and CDR2 sequences are SNHLY and FYNNEI. V lost 6 bases, J lost 1 base, and 16 bases lay in between. The CDR3 is 15 residues long. CDR3 in amino acids: CASRKGLRGSYEQYF. DNA of the CDR3: TGTGCCAGCAGAAAGGGACTTCGAGGGTCCTACGAGCAGTACTTC. The variable domain in full, with the rest retrieved from reference TRBV2 and TRBJ2-7, is EPEVTQTPSHQVTQMGQEVILRCVPISNHLYFYWYRQILGQKVEFLVSFYNNEISEKSEIFDDQFSVERPDGSNFTLKIRSTKLEDSAMYFCASRKGLRGSYEQYFGPGTRLTVT.

This clonotype was recorded a few times. This chain links TRBV28 with TRBJ1-5; weak D call: TRBD1 (6 bases). Trimming cost V 5 bases and J 2 bases, with 10 bases left between them. Germline V lookup: CDR1 MDHEN, CDR2 SYDVKM. This CDR3 spans 14 amino acids. CDR3 loop: CASSINRGNQPQHF. CDR3 in DNA: TGTGCCAGCAGTATTAACAGGGGCAATCAGCCCCAGCATTTT.

CDR3 in amino acids: CATGSREGEQYF. The CDR3 region has the DNA TGTGCCACCGGATCTCGGGAAGGCGAGCAGTACTTC. The chain links TRBV10-3 to TRBJ2-7, with a weak D call TRBD2 (5 bases). V dropped 10 bases and J dropped 6 bases, with 16 bases sitting between them. Germline V lookup: CDR1 ENHRY, CDR2 SYGVKD. The CDR3 totals 12 residues.

The chain has TRBV6-1 and TRBJ2-3, with a possible D match to TRBD1 (5 bases). The CDR3 has 15 amino acids. Trimming cost V 10 bases and J 5 bases, with 22 bases left between them. Per germline, CDR1 MNHNS and CDR2 SASEGT. The CDR3 coding sequence is TGTGCCACCAGGGTGCCTTTGGGAAATTTAGATACGCAGTATTTT. Protein sequence: CATRVPLGNLDTQYF.

This chain links TRBV7-8 with TRBJ2-7; no clear D. Between the trimmed V and J ends, which lost 1 base and 2 bases, there was a span of 12 bases. This CDR3 comprises 15 residues. Germline CDR1 reads SGHVS; CDR2 reads FQNEAQ. This chain's CDR3 is CASSLGVIFTYEQYF. The CDR3 coding sequence is TGTGCCAGCAGCTTAGGGGTAATATTCACCTACGAGCAGTACTTC.

Note on this clonotype: The junction departs from germline at one end; a sequencing error may be responsible. The CDR3 DNA is TGCGCCAGCACCCCCCATGGACAGGGCTACGGGCAGTACTTC. Residues: CASTPHGQGYGQYF. The rearrangement links TRBV10-2 to TRBJ2-7, with 8 bases identical to TRBD1. CDR1 and CDR2 (germline): WSHSY, SAAADI. The CDR3 totals 14 residues.

The rearrangement uses TRBV7-9 and TRBJ2-2; the D is unclear. Trimming left V 0 bases short and J 8 bases short, with 7 bases between. This CDR3 comprises 13 residues. The germline V gene has CDR1 SEHNR and CDR2 FQNEAQ (reference sequence). The DNA for the CDR3 is TGTGCCAGCAGCTTAGCGATTACAGGGGAGCTGTTTTTT. Translating gives CASSLAITGELFF.

The rearrangement links TRBV28 to TRBJ1-1; unclear D gene. This CDR3 is built from 16 residues. Between the trimmed V and J ends, which lost 7 bases and 2 bases, there was a span of 20 bases. In germline, CDR1 is MDHEN, CDR2 SYDVKM. The CDR3 protein is CASTAPRGWGNTEAFF. As DNA, the CDR3 is TGTGCCAGCACCGCTCCCCGAGGCTGGGGAAACACTGAAGCTTTCTTT.

The chain is built from TRBV27 and TRBJ1-5; 7 nucleotides line up with TRBD1. CDR1 MNHEY and CDR2 SMNVEV come from the germline V gene (reference sequence). The CDR3 contains 14 residues. J lost 6 bases, V lost 4 bases, and 6 bases had no gene match. CDR3 residues: CASSSGGAAQPQHF. The CDR3 nucleotides read TGTGCCAGCAGTTCAGGGGGAGCGGCTCAGCCCCAGCATTTT.

This clonotype occurred a few times. The chain couples TRBV6-1 to TRBJ1-5; D uncertain. CDR3 length equals 13 residues. Per germline, CDR1 MNHNS and CDR2 SASEGT. The V end was cut by 0 bases, the J end by 9 bases, with 9 bases between. The CDR3 DNA follows: TGTGCCAGCAGTGAAGCCGGGGTGCGGCCCCAGCATTTT. Translation: CASSEAGVRPQHF.

The V gene is TRBV7-9, the J gene TRBJ1-2; no reliable D call. V was clipped by 3 bases and J by 7 bases, with 12 bases between them. CDR3 length: 13 amino acids. Germline V gene data show CDR1 as SEHNR and CDR2 as FQNEAQ (reference sequence). CDR3 DNA sequence: TGTGCCAGCAGCTTGGTCGCGGGGTCTGGCTACACCTTC. Protein: CASSLVAGSGYTF.

The V gene is TRBV7-2, the J gene TRBJ1-2; 9 bases match TRBD1. The CDR3 totals 13 residues. V trimming: 5 bases; J trimming: 2 bases; junction bases outside the gene matches: 0. Per germline, CDR1 SGHTA and CDR2 FQGNSA. For the CDR3, the DNA is TGTGCCAGCAGCGGGACAGGGAACTATGGCTACACCTTC. Protein sequence: CASSGTGNYGYTF.

J is TRBJ2-1 and V is TRBV20-1; 10 positions match TRBD2. This CDR3 spans 19 amino acids. Germline CDR1 reads DFQATT; CDR2 reads SNEGSKA (reference sequence). J lost 2 bases, V lost 1 base, and 14 bases had no gene match. DNA of the CDR3: TGCAGTGCTAGAGTCGGGGCTAGCGGGAGACCTTTTCCCTACAATGAGCAGTTCTTC. Protein: CSARVGASGRPFPYNEQFF.

This clonotype came up once. The chain recombines TRBV5-1 with TRBJ2-7; tentatively, D is TRBD2 (6 bases). This CDR3 spans 14 amino acids. Looked up from germline, CDR1 is SGHRS and CDR2 is YFSETQ. Trimming removed 7 bases from V and 4 bases from J, with 18 bases in between. In nucleotides, the CDR3 is TGCGCCAGCCGTAGGGAGGCGGGAAGTTACGAGCAGTACTTC. This encodes CASRREAGSYEQYF.

V gene TRBV5-6 combines with J gene TRBJ2-7, with unresolved D. Germline V gene lookup returns CDR1 SGHDT and CDR2 YYEEEE. The CDR3 covers 13 residues. The V and J ends lost 0 bases and 3 bases respectively, with 7 bases between them. The CDR3 region has the DNA TGTGCCAGCAGCTTGGGGTCCGACTACGAGCAGTACTTC. It codes for CASSLGSDYEQYF.